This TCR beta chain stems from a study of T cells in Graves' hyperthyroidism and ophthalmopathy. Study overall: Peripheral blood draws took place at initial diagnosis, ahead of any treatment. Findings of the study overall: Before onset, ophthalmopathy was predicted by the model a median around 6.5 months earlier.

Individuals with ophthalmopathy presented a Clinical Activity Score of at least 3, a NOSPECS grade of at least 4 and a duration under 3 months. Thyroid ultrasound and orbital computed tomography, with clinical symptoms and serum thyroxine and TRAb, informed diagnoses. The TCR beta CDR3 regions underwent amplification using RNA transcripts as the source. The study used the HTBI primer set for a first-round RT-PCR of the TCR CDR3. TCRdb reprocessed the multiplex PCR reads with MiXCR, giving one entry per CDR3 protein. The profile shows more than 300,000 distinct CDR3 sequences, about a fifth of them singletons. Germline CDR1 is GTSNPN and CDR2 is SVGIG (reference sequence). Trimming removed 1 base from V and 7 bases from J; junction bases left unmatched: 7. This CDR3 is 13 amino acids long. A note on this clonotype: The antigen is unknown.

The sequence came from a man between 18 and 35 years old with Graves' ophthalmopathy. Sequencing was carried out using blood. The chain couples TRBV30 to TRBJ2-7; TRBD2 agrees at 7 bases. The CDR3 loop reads CAWSEGLEGEQYF. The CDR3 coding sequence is TGTGCCTGGAGTGAAGGACTAGAAGGAGAGCAGTACTTC.